This T cell receptor (beta chain) was captured in a study of T cell repertoires in cytomegalovirus infection (dated by TCRdb to about 2019). About the investigation overall: The peptide stimulations were aimed at well-studied HLA-B-restricted epitopes as well as recently identified HLA-C-restricted CMV epitopes, whose presentation resists viral immunomodulation. Donor HLA type was relevant to the analysis, as public TCR beta signatures indicated carriage of CMV infection together with the matching HLA type.

What the research found in general, with its limitations: The ex vivo response was dominated by HLA-C-restricted CMV-specific TCR beta clonotypes, which also provided the single most frequent clonotype in two of eight donors. In both this cohort and an independent cohort of 352 donors, the cumulative frequency of public TCR beta family members distinguished carriers of CMV infection plus the relevant HLA type.

TCRdb records Illumina HiSeq 1500 as the sequencer. TCRdb trimmed the raw reads at Q25, called clones with MiXCR and kept productive beta chains. Rows are combined by CDR3 protein, so each entry shows the most common genes and DNA. Recorded for this sample are roughly 340,000 distinct CDR3 sequences; around 29% of them occurred a single time. The ten largest clones take up over 15% of the sample. Ten or more counts support this clonotype. The clone's antigen remains unknown. No quality values exist for individual bases; no much larger clone is one base distant. The meaning of the sample's treatment or condition label: in vitro stimulation with specific CMV peptide epitopes to enrich CMV-specific T cells. V is clipped by 6 bases and J by 0 bases, and the sequence between their germline boundaries is 9 bases long. Taken from the germline V gene, the CDR1 and CDR2 loops are SGHVS and FQNEAQ. Taken from cysteine to phenylalanine, the CDR3 has 14 residues. Only the CDR3 DNA is retained, 42 bases long and in frame from the first base.

This TCR derives from a human donor in good health (CMV status not recorded). Some clones in this sample may be carry-over from other donors' samples. The material was cultured PBMCs, obtained from culture after CMV antigen stimulation. Rearrangement joined TRBV7-8 to TRBJ1-5; TRBD1 is a weak D gene call, 5 bases matching. At the DNA level, the sequence is TGTGCCAGCAGAGCAGGGTCTAGCAATCAGCCCCAGCATTTT. Translated, it reads CASRAGSSNQPQHF.